The rows below give T cell receptor beta chains drawn from one sample of a study of OX40 agonist ivuxolimab in advanced cancers. Sequencing was performed with immunoSEQ multiplex PCR; in TCRdb, only in-frame clones are kept and a portion is missing. Counted here are about 81,000 clones, more than 75% occurring once; the ten biggest clones make up roughly 0.44%. The sequenced sample was CD4+ or CD8+ T cells sorted from blood, obtained in a trial of the OX40 agonist ivuxolimab. The origin of the receptors is an adult with an advanced solid tumor such as melanoma, head and neck, liver or kidney cancer. CDR3s leave out the opening cysteine and the closing phenylalanine or tryptophan. Each record gives: V gene, CDR3 protein.

V: TRBV11-2; CDR3: ASSFRTAYGYT
V: TRBV28; CDR3: ASSHGTADLDEQY
V: TRBV18; CDR3: ASSPSAAVDGYT
V: TRBV7-7; CDR3: ASSPSPYTEAF
V: TRBV6-1; CDR3: ASSEAGQGTDTQY
V: TRBV9; CDR3: ASSAGTQNEQY
V: TRBV7-2; CDR3: ASSLNRQLNEKLF
V: TRBV5-5; CDR3: ASSEQGAGQPQH
V: TRBV7-9; CDR3: ASSLVEPATNEKLF
V: TRBV5-1; CDR3: ASSLADRLRSEAF
V: TRBV19; CDR3: ASRYWGEQF
V: TRBV12-5; CDR3: ASGPGQFLEQY
V: TRBV2; CDR3: ASSEQGTNTEAF
V: TRBV6-6; CDR3: ASSYPGQGLSEQY
V: TRBV2; CDR3: ASSESGYNEQF